The following is a T cell receptor beta chain sequence with its context. This entry belongs to a study of cytomegalovirus exposure and HLA in healthy donors. For the donor in question, CMV serostatus went unrecorded. It was with 60 Vbeta and 13 Jbeta primers that the PCR ran. The method was immunoSEQ multiplex PCR; TCRdb's version includes in-frame clones alone and lacks a portion of them. The sample includes about 120,000 clones, 77% seen only once; the top ten take roughly 3.7%. The sequenced sample consisted of PBMCs. The TCR was taken from a human donor in good health.

Here the CDR3 reads CASSIGQSYTDTQYF. CDR3 coding DNA: TGTGCCAGCAGTATAGGACAGTCGTACACAGATACGCAGTATTTT. This chain links TRBV2 with TRBJ2-3; D possibly corresponds to TRBD1 (6 bases). Deletions cut 5 bases from V and 2 bases from J, with 14 bases between. Germline CDR1 SNHLY, CDR2 FYNNEI. This CDR3 is built from 15 residues. The variable domain in full, with the rest retrieved from reference TRBV2 and TRBJ2-3, is EPEVTQTPSHQVTQMGQEVILRCVPISNHLYFYWYRQILGQKVEFLVSFYNNEISEKSEIFDDQFSVERPDGSNFTLKIRSTKLEDSAMYFCASSIGQSYTDTQYFGPGTRLTVL.